These 2 T cell receptor beta chains were sequenced from one sample in a study of blood T cell repertoires in COVID-19. Libraries were prepared by immunoSEQ multiplex PCR; TCRdb keeps only in-frame clonotypes and omits some of them. The sample contains roughly 160,000 clones, roughly 81% of which appear only once. Specimen: peripheral blood. These receptors were taken from an elderly woman with COVID-19, enrolled during active disease.

The gene calls are TRBV6-2 or TRBV6-3 and TRBJ1-2; the D gene is possibly TRBD1 (5 bases). The CDR3 has 17 residues. The V gene's germline CDR1 is MNHEY and CDR2 SVGEGT. V lost 2 bases to trimming and J lost 8 bases, with 24 bases between them. This CDR3 is CASSYPPYPGRNWGYTF. The CDR3 DNA reads TGTGCCAGCAGTTACCCCCCTTACCCAGGGAGGAATTGGGGCTACACCTTC.

This chain joins TRBV4-3 and TRBJ1-3; D ambiguous. Trimming removed 4 bases from V and 0 bases from J, with 7 bases in between. Looked up from germline, CDR1 is LGHNA and CDR2 is YSLEER. The CDR3 length is 14 residues. The CDR3 DNA follows: TGCGCCAGCAGCCCCTCTAGCTCTGGAAACACCATATATTTT. Its translation: CASSPSSSGNTIYF.